The source of this T cell receptor beta chain is a study of T cell responses to AZD1222 COVID-19 vaccine. The study's findings and limits: Spike-specific TCR breadth rose after two AZD1222 doses, and depth rose as well. Of the AZD1222 recipients, only 5 to 7 were seropositive at baseline. Clonal diversity may have been underestimated, and the donors were mostly white British, with more females than males.

To note about this clone: Its antigen is unknown.

The assay was immunoSEQ multiplex PCR, and TCRdb's table has in-frame clones only and misses some. Of over 150,000 clones listed, about nine tenths are singletons. With V trimmed by 5 bases and J by 6 bases, 9 bases remained unmatched. From germline, CDR1 is SEHNR and CDR2 FQNEAQ (reference sequence). The CDR3 runs 16 residues. The sequence came from an adult in good health. This chain connects TRBV7-9 to TRBJ2-1; 11 bases map to TRBD1. The specimen was peripheral blood, collected on day 0 of AZD1222 vaccination. DNA for the CDR3: TGTGCCAGCAGCCACACCGGACAGGGGGCTATCAATGAGCAGTTCTTC. Protein sequence: CASSHTGQGAINEQFF.